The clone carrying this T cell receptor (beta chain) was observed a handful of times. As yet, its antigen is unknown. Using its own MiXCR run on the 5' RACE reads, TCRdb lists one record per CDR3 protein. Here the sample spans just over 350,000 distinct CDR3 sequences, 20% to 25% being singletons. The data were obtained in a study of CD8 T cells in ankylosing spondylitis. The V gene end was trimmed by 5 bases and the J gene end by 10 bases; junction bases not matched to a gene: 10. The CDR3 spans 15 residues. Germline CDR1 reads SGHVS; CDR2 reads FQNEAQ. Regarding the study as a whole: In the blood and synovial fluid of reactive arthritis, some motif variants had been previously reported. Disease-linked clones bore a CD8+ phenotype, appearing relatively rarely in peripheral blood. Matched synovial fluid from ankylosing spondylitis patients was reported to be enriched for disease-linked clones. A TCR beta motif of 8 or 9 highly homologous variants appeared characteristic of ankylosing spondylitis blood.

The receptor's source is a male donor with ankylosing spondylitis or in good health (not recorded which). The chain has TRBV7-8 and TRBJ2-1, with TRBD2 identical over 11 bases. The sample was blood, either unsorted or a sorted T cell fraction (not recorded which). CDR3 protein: CASSTIVTSGGEQFF. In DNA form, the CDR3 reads TGTGCCAGCAGCACAATCGTCACTAGCGGGGGAGAGCAGTTCTTC.